A selection of T cell receptor beta chains follows, all from one sample in a study of post-analysis software for immune sequencing data. TCRdb re-analysed the PCR reads in MiXCR, keeping a single row per CDR3 protein. The data show roughly 400,000 distinct CDR3 sequences, with approximately 42% seen just once and approximately 7.6% held by the top ten. Sequencing was carried out using blood. All receptors derive from a girl aged 2-10 years with multiple sclerosis. The CDR3 runs from the conserved cysteine through the conserved F or W. D genes are given only for firm matches.

>TRBV7-9|TRBJ2-4|.
CASSLAVGGPGAKNIQYF
>TRBV29-1|TRBJ2-7|TRBD1
CSVRETGISHEQYF
>TRBV6-6|TRBJ1-5|TRBD1
CASSMDRGHQPQHF
>TRBV28|TRBJ2-7|.
CASTGSQAYEQYF
>TRBV20-1|TRBJ2-7|TRBD2
CSVRSGGQYEQYF
>TRBV7-9|TRBJ2-7|TRBD1
CASSLELRGQGLYEQYF
>TRBV30|TRBJ1-4|.
CAWSVVGLGEKLFF
>TRBV20-1|TRBJ1-4|TRBD1
CSVTGGAEEKLFF
>TRBV20-1|TRBJ1-4|.
CSAGGGRDEKLFF
>TRBV4-1|TRBJ2-1|.
CASSQDFANEQFF
>TRBV20-1|TRBJ1-4|.
CSAALNEKLFF
>TRBV20-1|.|.
CSARDPAGRYDEQYF
>TRBV7-9|TRBJ2-7|.
CASSSPYNYEQYF
>TRBV6-6|TRBJ2-3|.
CASSYSYIHPSTDTQYF
>TRBV5-1|TRBJ2-1|.
CASSLVGWVDGRWGNEQFF
>TRBV5-1|TRBJ2-3|.
CASSGRGLTDTQYF
>TRBV28|TRBJ2-7|.
CASRPGQARGEQYF
>TRBV7-9|TRBJ2-1|TRBD2
CASSPRLAGSTYNEQFF
>TRBV28|TRBJ2-3|TRBD1
CTSSLSGQGTDTQYF
>TRBV11-2|TRBJ2-1|.
CASSSYRVWEQFF
>TRBV25-1|TRBJ1-1|TRBD1
CASSGDRANTEAFF
>TRBV7-2|TRBJ2-3|.
CASSLDQGAQYF
>TRBV29-1|TRBJ2-1|.
CSVDFPSSEQFF
>TRBV29-1|TRBJ2-1|TRBD2
CSVRFGGLAGLGYNEQFF
>TRBV12-5|TRBJ2-7|TRBD1
CASGSPEGQGSYEQYF
>TRBV7-9|TRBJ1-4|.
CASSPRAAGTNENLFF
>TRBV25-1|TRBJ1-2|.
CASSHSNVPGGYTF
>TRBV20-1|TRBJ1-2|.
CSARDHGRARYGYTF
>TRBV20-1|TRBJ1-1|.
CSAPPGTVNTEAFF
>TRBV3-1|TRBJ2-3|TRBD2
CASSAISGRGYTDTQYF
>TRBV12-3/TRBV12-4|TRBJ2-4|TRBD2
CASRGLAGVREQYF
>TRBV13|TRBJ2-1|TRBD2
CASSLTGGRSYNEQFF
>TRBV29-1|TRBJ1-1|TRBD1
CSVVSGGVNTEAFF
>TRBV6-5|.|.
CASSHSNEQYF
>TRBV20-1|TRBJ2-7|.
CRGGDGTYEQYF
>TRBV12-3/TRBV12-4|TRBJ1-1|.
CASSLARGSPNTEAFF
>TRBV2|TRBJ1-6|TRBD1
CASRDDRVGNSPLHF
>TRBV7-9|TRBJ1-2|.
CASSLSAGEGYTF
>TRBV29-1|TRBJ1-4|.
CSAQQTNEKLFF
>TRBV11-2|TRBJ2-3|TRBD2
CASSPLGIRDYRTDTQYF
>TRBV7-6|TRBJ2-7|TRBD2
CASSSGLAGDVNEQYF
>TRBV27|TRBJ1-2|.
CASSSGKVIEGYTF